These 2 T cell receptor beta chains were all obtained from the same sample, sequenced in a study of cytomegalovirus exposure and HLA in healthy donors. The PCR ran on 60 Vbeta and 13 Jbeta primers. This table comes from immunoSEQ multiplex PCR, and its TCRdb copy is limited to in-frame clones, with some not included. The data hold 65,000 to 85,000 clones, with around four fifths observed a single time. Specimen: PBMCs. The receptors originated from a woman in her thirties or forties in good health and CMV-seropositive.

The gene calls are TRBV6-5 and TRBJ2-7; 7 bases align to TRBD1. The CDR3 spans 12 residues. Germline CDR1 and CDR2: MNHEY and SVGAGI. V lost 6 bases and J lost 2; bases outside the gene matches: 1. The CDR3 reads CASRGTAYEQYF. The CDR3 DNA sequence: TGTGCCAGCAGGGGGACAGCCTACGAGCAGTACTTC.

The CDR3 here is CASSIWRDRQSAAQETQYF. CDR3 nucleotides: TGTGCCAGCAGCATATGGAGGGACCGCCAGTCAGCGGCCCAAGAGACCCAGTACTTC. This chain uses TRBV21-1 with TRBJ2-5; the table names TRBD2, a call not compared with the DNA. TRBV21-1 is noted as a pseudogene. The CDR3 has 19 amino acids.